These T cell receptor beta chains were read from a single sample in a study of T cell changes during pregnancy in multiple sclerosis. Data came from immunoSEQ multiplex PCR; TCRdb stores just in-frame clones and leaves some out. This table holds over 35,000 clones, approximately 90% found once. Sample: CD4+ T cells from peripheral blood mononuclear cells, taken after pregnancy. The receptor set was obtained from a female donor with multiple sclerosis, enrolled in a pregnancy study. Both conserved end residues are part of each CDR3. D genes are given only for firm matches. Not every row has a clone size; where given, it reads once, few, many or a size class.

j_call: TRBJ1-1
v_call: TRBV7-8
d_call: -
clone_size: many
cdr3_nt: TGTGCCAGCAGCCCCCCCCGAGGAGCTGAAGCTTTCTTT
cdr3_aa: CASSPPRGAEAFF

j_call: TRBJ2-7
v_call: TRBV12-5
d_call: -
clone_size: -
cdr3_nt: TGTGCTAGTGGCCTTGCCGATGCGGAGGAACTCTACGAGCAGTACTTC
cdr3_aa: CASGLADAEELYEQYF

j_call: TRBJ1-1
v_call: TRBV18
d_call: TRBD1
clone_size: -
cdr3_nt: TGTGCCAGCTCCGGGACAGGGGCGGTTGGCACTGAAGCTTTCTTT
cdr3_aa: CASSGTGAVGTEAFF

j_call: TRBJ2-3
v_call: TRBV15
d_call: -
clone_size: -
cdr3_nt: TGTGCCACCAGCAGGCGTCGAGGGGGAGATACGCAGTATTTT
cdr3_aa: CATSRRRGGDTQYF

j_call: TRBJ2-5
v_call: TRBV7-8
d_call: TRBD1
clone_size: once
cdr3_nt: TGTGCCAGCACTAGATGGACAGGGGGCTCGGTCCAAGAGACCCAGTACTTC
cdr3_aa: CASTRWTGGSVQETQYF

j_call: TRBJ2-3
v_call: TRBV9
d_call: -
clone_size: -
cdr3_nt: TGTGCCAGCAGCGTAGCTACGAACACAGATACGCAGTATTTT
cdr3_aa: CASSVATNTDTQYF

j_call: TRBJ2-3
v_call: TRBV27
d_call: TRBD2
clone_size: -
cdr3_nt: TGTGCCAGCCGAAAGCGGGGGGGGGACACAGATACGCAGTATTTT
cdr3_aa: CASRKRGGDTDTQYF

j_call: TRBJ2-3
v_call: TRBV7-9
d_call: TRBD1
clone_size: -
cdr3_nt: TGTGCCAGCAGCTTAGGCGGATCCACAGGGGGCAACACAGATACGCAGTATTTT
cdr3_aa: CASSLGGSTGGNTDTQYF

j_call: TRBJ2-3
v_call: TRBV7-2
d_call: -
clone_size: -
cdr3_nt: TGTGCCAGCAGCCCTTGGGGGGGCCCAGATACGCAGTATTTT
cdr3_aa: CASSPWGGPDTQYF

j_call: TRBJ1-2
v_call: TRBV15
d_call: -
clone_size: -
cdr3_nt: TGTGCCACCAGCAGAGATCGCCAGTCCTATGGCTACACCTTC
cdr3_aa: CATSRDRQSYGYTF

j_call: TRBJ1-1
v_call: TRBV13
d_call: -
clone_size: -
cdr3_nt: TGTGCCAGCAGCTTAGGGTATATGAACACTGAAGCTTTCTTT
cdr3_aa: CASSLGYMNTEAFF

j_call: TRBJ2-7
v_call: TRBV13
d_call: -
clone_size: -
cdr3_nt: TGTGCCTCTCAGCCCGGGGTCCAGTACGGCGAGCAGTACTTC
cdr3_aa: CASQPGVQYGEQYF

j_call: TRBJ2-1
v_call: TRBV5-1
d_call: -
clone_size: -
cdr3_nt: TGCGCCAGCAGCTCCATAACCGACATAACCAATGAGCAGTTCTTC
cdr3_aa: CASSSITDITNEQFF

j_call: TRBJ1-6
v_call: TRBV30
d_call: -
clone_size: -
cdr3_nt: TGTGCCTGGACACTATCGTTGTTCAGTTTTAATTCACCCCTCCACTTT
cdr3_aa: CAWTLSLFSFNSPLHF

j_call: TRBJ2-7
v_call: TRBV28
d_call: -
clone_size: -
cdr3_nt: TGTGCCAGCAGTTTATATAATCCAAGGAGCGAGCAGTACTTC
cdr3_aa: CASSLYNPRSEQYF